This T cell receptor beta chain was obtained from a study of cytomegalovirus exposure and HLA in healthy donors. The CDR3 has 15 amino acids. Germline V gene sequence: CDR1 LGHNA, CDR2 YNFKEQ. The V end lost 1 base, the J end lost 4 bases, and 14 bases lay between the germline ends. The protocol was immunoSEQ multiplex PCR, while the TCRdb copy is restricted to in-frame clones and leaves out a portion. The table records more than 140,000 clones, around 90% of them present only once. The receptor's source is a woman between 18 and 29 years old in good health and CMV-seropositive. This chain connects TRBV4-2 to TRBJ2-7; D ambiguous. The specimen sequenced was PBMCs. The CDR3: CASSQAPQYPYEQYF. The CDR3, as DNA: TGTGCCAGCAGCCAAGCCCCCCAGTATCCTTACGAGCAGTACTTC.